The sample holds a few counts of the clone carrying this T cell receptor (beta chain). A junction end diverges from the germline sequence, so it may reflect a read error. A single record per CDR3 protein comes from TCRdb applying MiXCR to the 5' RACE reads. The data hold 550,000 to 800,000 distinct CDR3 sequences, with 7.1% observed a single time. The source of the sample is a study of identical twins. The CDR3 loop spans 11 amino acids. CDR1 is LGHNA and CDR2 is YNFKEQ in the germline V gene. In addition, the sample was reused for a study of yellow fever vaccine responses in identical twins.

The TCR was taken from a woman aged 18-29 years in good health. The sequenced sample consisted of PBMCs. The genes are TRBV4-2 and TRBJ2-5; 7 bases fit TRBD2. The CDR3 region has the DNA TGTGCCAGCAGCCAGGGGGGGGTCTGGTTCTTC. Translation: CASSQGGVWFF.